This TCR beta chain was profiled in a study of CD8 T cells in ankylosing spondylitis (dated by TCRdb to about 2017). Turning to the overall study: The study set out to find disease-linked TCR variants by profiling T cell receptor beta repertoires in ankylosing spondylitis patients and healthy donors. The full study cohort comprised around 25 ankylosing spondylitis patients and about a hundred healthy donors. Peripheral blood was sampled, and synovial fluid was also collected from ankylosing spondylitis patients. Summary of the overall study and its limitations: A TCR beta motif of 7 or 8 highly homologous amino acid variants appeared characteristic of blood from ankylosing spondylitis patients. Significant enrichment of the disease-linked clones was reported in matched synovial fluid samples from ankylosing spondylitis patients. Some of the motif variants had been reported before in the synovial fluid and blood of reactive arthritis patients, a finding that suggests common disease-initiation mechanisms. In peripheral blood, the disease-linked clones were found at relatively low frequencies and had a CD8+ phenotype.

CDR1 and CDR2 are drawn from the germline V gene: MNHEY, SVGAGI. Trimming costs V 7 bases and J 1 base, and their ends lie 16 bases apart. The CDR3 runs 15 residues from the cysteine to the phenylalanine. The only DNA kept is the CDR3, 45 bases in frame from the first base. There are many counts of this clonotype. It has no known antigen specificity. One base away there is no much larger clone; base qualities are not given. The reads were generated on an Illumina HiSeq 2500. TCR beta libraries were prepared by quantitative 5'-RACE with molecular barcodes. For the original study's pipeline: A new computational method, built on a probabilistic model of VDJ rearrangement, was used to identify disease-linked TCR variants. TCRdb passed the public sequencing reads through fastp at Q25 and MiXCR, retaining productive beta sequences. Records with the same CDR3 protein are collapsed into one entry carrying the most frequent genes and DNA. TCRdb's processing, not the study's, gives the V and J calls here. In this sample the table shows approximately 180,000 distinct CDR3 sequences, 15% to 20% of which occur a single time. The ten largest account for approximately 4% of the sample.

Recombination joined TRBV6-5 with TRBJ2-5, and the D gene may be TRBD1, 6 bases matching. Specimen: blood, either unsorted or a sorted T cell fraction (not recorded which). This sequence was found in a male donor between 5 and 29 years old with ankylosing spondylitis or in good health (not recorded which). Donor details come from another sample of the same person, matched by shared clones. At the DNA level, the sequence is TGTGCCAGCACCTTCCCAGGGGCTTCCCAAGAGACCCAGTACTTC. This is translated as CASTFPGASQETQYF.